One sample yielded the 22 T cell receptor beta chains listed below, sequenced in a study of blood T cell repertoires in COVID-19. The table came from immunoSEQ multiplex PCR; TCRdb's copy has only in-frame clones and leaves some out. The sample has approximately 310,000 clones, about 90% seen once. The sample comprised peripheral blood. Source of these receptors: a woman between 50 and 59 years old who had recovered from COVID-19.

The V call is TRBV5-1, the J call TRBJ2-3, with no clear D. The CDR3 totals 16 residues. The germline V and J ends were trimmed by 0 bases and 0 bases, with 11 bases remaining between them. CDR1 and CDR2 from the germline V gene are SGHRS and YFSETQ. The CDR3 here is CASSLDGAVSTDTQYF. CDR3 DNA: TGCGCCAGCAGCTTGGACGGTGCGGTGAGCACAGATACGCAGTATTTT. The full variable domain, with the rest looked up from reference TRBV5-1 and TRBJ2-3, is KAGVTQTPRYLIKTRGQQVTLSCSPISGHRSVSWYQQTPGQGLQFLFEYFSETQRNKGNFPGRFSGRQFSNSRSEMNVSTLELGDSALYLCASSLDGAVSTDTQYFGPGTRLTVL.

The chain uses TRBV12-3 or TRBV12-4 and TRBJ2-5, with a possible D match to TRBD1 (5 bases). Trimming removed 3 bases at V and 2 bases at J, with 7 bases between. The CDR3 spans 13 residues. Here the CDR3 reads CASSFQGQETQYF. Here the CDR3 DNA reads TGTGCCAGCAGTTTTCAGGGTCAAGAGACCCAGTACTTC.

The CDR3 DNA is TGTGCCAGCAGTTCCCACCCGACAGCGAGCTCTGGAAACACCATATATTTT. Protein product: CASSSHPTASSGNTIYF. This chain links TRBV28 with TRBJ1-3; a possible D gene is TRBD1 (5 bases). The ends were cut back, 4 bases at V and 0 bases at J, with 16 bases in the middle. The CDR3 runs 17 residues. CDR1 and CDR2 (germline): MDHEN, SYDVKM.

The CDR3 here is CASSSGTALMNTEAFF. The CDR3 coding sequence is TGTGCCAGCAGTTCCGGGACAGCCCTTATGAACACTGAAGCTTTCTTT. This chain connects TRBV28 to TRBJ1-1; 7 nucleotides match TRBD1. V lost 4 bases and J lost 0; bases outside the gene matches: 8. The CDR3 spans 16 residues. Germline CDR1 is MDHEN and CDR2 is SYDVKM.

The chain has TRBV2 and TRBJ1-5, with a possible D match to TRBD1 (5 bases). Germline CDR1 reads SNHLY; CDR2 reads FYNNEI. V lost 6 bases and J 1 base, leaving 13 bases between the germline ends. This CDR3 contains 15 residues. CDR3 region: CASRPGRGSNQPQHF. Here the CDR3 DNA reads TGTGCCAGCAGGCCAGGGAGGGGAAGCAATCAGCCCCAGCATTTT.

This chain joins TRBV18 and TRBJ2-3; D is unresolved. CDR1 is KGHSH and CDR2 is LQKENI in the germline V gene. Trimming shortened V by 3 bases and J by 2 bases, and 9 bases separated the two germline ends. The CDR3 is 14 amino acids. The CDR3 sequence: CASSPRHITDTQYF. Here the CDR3 DNA reads TGTGCCAGCTCACCGAGACATATCACAGATACGCAGTATTTT.

This clone was observed a few times. The CDR3 spells CSVEDGTGNEQFF. CDR3 bases: TGCAGCGTTGAAGACGGGACAGGCAATGAGCAGTTCTTC. The genes are TRBV29-1 and TRBJ2-1; 8 bases align to TRBD1. The junction had 1 base not matched to a gene; V was cut back by 0 bases and J by 6 bases. The CDR3 runs to 13 residues. Germline V gene lookup returns CDR1 SQVTM and CDR2 ANQGSEA.

V usage is TRBV6-6 and J usage is TRBJ1-4; 8 positions agree with TRBD1. This CDR3 comprises 17 residues. V was pared by 6 bases and J by 7 bases, with 16 bases of the junction left unmatched. The germline V gene encodes CDR1 MNHNY and CDR2 SVGAGI (reference sequence). The chain's CDR3 is CASSRAYTGGGREKLFF. CDR3 DNA sequence: TGTGCCAGCAGCCGAGCCTATACAGGGGGTGGCCGTGAAAAACTGTTTTTT.

The chain has TRBV28 and TRBJ2-1; 10 nucleotides agree with TRBD1. The CDR3 length is 16 residues. Germline values: CDR1 MDHEN, CDR2 SYDVKM. J lost 8 bases, V lost 4 bases, and 11 bases had no gene match. The CDR3 here is CASSSSGGQGWYEQFF. The CDR3 DNA sequence: TGTGCCAGCAGTTCCTCGGGGGGACAGGGGTGGTATGAGCAGTTCTTC.

This chain links TRBV30 with TRBJ2-3; the match to TRBD2 covers 8 bases. The CDR3 loop spans 15 amino acids. The V gene end was trimmed by 0 bases and the J gene end by 4 bases; junction bases not matched to a gene: 6. The germline CDR1 and CDR2 sequences are GTSNPN and SVGIG (reference sequence). This CDR3 is CAWSVSGRVADTQYF. As DNA, the CDR3 is TGTGCCTGGAGTGTAAGCGGGAGAGTAGCAGATACGCAGTATTTT. Full variable domain (outside the CDR3, taken from reference TRBV30 and TRBJ2-3): SQTIHQWPATLVQPVGSPLSLECTVEGTSNPNLYWYRQAAGRGLQLLFYSVGIGQISSEVPQNLSASRPQDRQFILSSKKLLLSDSGFYLCAWSVSGRVADTQYFGPGTRLTVL.

This clone was seen just once. The rearrangement joins TRBV6-6 to TRBJ1-5; the D is unclear. The CDR3 runs 13 residues. The germline V gene encodes CDR1 MNHNY and CDR2 SVGAGI (reference sequence). Trimming cost V 8 bases and J 6 bases, with 14 bases left between them. The CDR3: CASCVSAGQPQHF. Written as DNA, the CDR3 is TGTGCCAGCTGCGTTTCGGCGGGTCAGCCCCAGCATTTT.

This clone was counted a few times. In DNA form, the CDR3 reads TGTGCCAGCAGCCAGGGACAGGTGATTGGAAATGAGCAGTTCTTC. Its protein is CASSQGQVIGNEQFF. This chain links TRBV7-9 with TRBJ2-1, with 8 positions matching TRBD1. The CDR3 consists of 15 residues. Looked up from germline, CDR1 is SEHNR and CDR2 is FQNEAQ (reference sequence). V was pared by 5 bases and J by 7 bases, with 10 bases of the junction left unmatched.

This clone was seen only once. The chain combines TRBV19 with TRBJ2-3; D remains ambiguous. Germline lookup yields CDR1 LNHDA and CDR2 SQIVND (reference sequence). The CDR3 is 16 amino acids. Trimming stripped 1 base from V and 0 bases from J, with 11 bases between. The CDR3 reads CASSIGSDASTDTQYF. CDR3 nucleotide sequence: TGTGCCAGTAGTATAGGGAGCGATGCTAGCACAGATACGCAGTATTTT. Combining the CDR3 with reference TRBV19 and TRBJ2-3 gives the whole variable domain DGGITQSPKYLFRKEGQNVTLSCEQNLNHDAMYWYRQDPGQGLRLIYYSQIVNDFQKGDIAEGYSVSREKKESFPLTVTSAQKNPTAFYLCASSIGSDASTDTQYFGPGTRLTVL.

The chain carries TRBV6-5 and TRBJ1-2; D perhaps matches TRBD1 (6 bases). The CDR3 is 12 residues long. Germline-derived CDR1 and CDR2 are MNHEY and SVGAGI. Trimming stripped 6 bases from V and 6 bases from J, with 11 bases between. The CDR3 region is CASRTNRDGYTF. CDR3 bases: TGTGCCAGCAGAACAAACAGGGATGGCTACACCTTC.

The chain couples TRBV7-2 to TRBJ1-1, with 7 bases aligning to TRBD1. The CDR3 is made up of 13 amino acids. V shed 2 bases and J 5 bases; nucleotides not matched to a gene: 2. The germline V gene has CDR1 SGHTA and CDR2 FQGNSA. The CDR3 region is CASSLPQGTEAFF. In DNA form, the CDR3 reads TGTGCCAGCAGCTTACCACAGGGGACTGAAGCTTTCTTT. Combining the CDR3 with reference TRBV7-2 and TRBJ1-1 gives the whole variable domain GAGVSQSPSNKVTEKGKDVELRCDPISGHTALYWYRQSLGQGLEFLIYFQGNSAPDKSGLPSDRFSAERTGGSVSTLTIQRTQQEDSAVYLCASSLPQGTEAFFGQGTRLTVV.

This chain joins TRBV3-1 (or the pseudogene TRBV3-2) and TRBJ2-5, with a weak D call TRBD1 (6 bases). V shed 4 bases and J shed 5 bases, with 17 bases lying between them. The germline V gene encodes CDR1 LGHDT and CDR2 YNNKEL (reference sequence). This CDR3 has 15 amino acids. The CDR3 here is CASSRVTGQLETQYF. The DNA of the CDR3 is TGTGCCAGCAGCCGAGTGACAGGCCAGCTGGAGACCCAGTACTTC.

A few counts support this clone. The chain employs TRBV13 and TRBJ1-2, with 7 bases that match TRBD1. The trim removed 4 bases at V and 8 bases at J, leaving 7 bases unmatched. CDR1 is PRHDT and CDR2 is FYEKMQ in the germline V gene (reference sequence). The CDR3 is made up of 13 amino acids. CDR3 sequence reads: CASSSTGVGGYTF. The CDR3, as DNA: TGTGCCAGCAGCTCAACAGGGGTGGGGGGCTACACCTTC.

The genes are TRBV20-1 and TRBJ2-5; D gene ambiguous. CDR1 and CDR2 from the germline V gene are DFQATT and SNEGSKA (reference sequence). The CDR3 is made up of 11 amino acids. CDR3 region: CRVGFRETQYF. The CDR3 nucleotides are TGCAGGGTGGGCTTCCGAGAGACCCAGTACTTC.

V usage is TRBV13 and J usage is TRBJ1-2, with 7 bases lining up with TRBD1. V trimming: 5 bases; J trimming: 2 bases; junction bases outside the gene matches: 5. The germline V gene encodes CDR1 PRHDT and CDR2 FYEKMQ (reference sequence). The CDR3 sequence is 14 residues long. The DNA for the CDR3 is TGTGCCAGCAGCGACGACAGGGCCAACTATGGCTACACCTTC. Encoded protein: CASSDDRANYGYTF.

The CDR3 loop reads CASSSPDRGNYEQYF. CDR3 nucleotides: TGCGCCAGCAGCTCCCCGGACAGGGGGAACTACGAGCAGTACTTC. This chain joins TRBV4-1 and TRBJ2-7, with 10 nucleotides matching TRBD1. This CDR3 comprises 15 residues. After removal of 5 bases from V and 3 bases from J, the junction contained 7 bases not matched to a gene. Germline lookup yields CDR1 MGHRA and CDR2 YSYEKL.

The rearrangement links TRBV7-9 to TRBJ1-4; perhaps TRBD1 as D (5 bases). Germline V CDR1 and CDR2: SEHNR, FQNEAQ (reference sequence). Between the trimmed V and J ends, which lost 2 bases and 6 bases, there was a span of 16 bases. The CDR3 consists of 16 residues. CDR3 in DNA: TGTGCCAGCAGCTTATACAGGACCAGGGTTGATGAAAAACTGTTTTTT. As protein: CASSLYRTRVDEKLFF.

The V call is TRBV11-2, the J call TRBJ1-3, with a possible D match to TRBD1 (6 bases). CDR1 and CDR2 from the germline V gene are SGHAT and FQNNGV. Trimming shortened V by 0 bases and J by 7 bases, and 16 bases separated the two germline ends. This CDR3 comprises 16 residues. The CDR3 region is CASSLDVNRVPNTIYF. For the CDR3, the DNA is TGTGCCAGCAGCTTAGATGTGAACAGGGTGCCGAACACCATATATTTT.